Presented here are 30 T cell receptor beta chains from one specimen sequenced in a study of T-cell reconstitution after alpha-beta-depleted transplantation in children. Unique molecular identifiers were incorporated during preparation of the TCRbeta library. Each CDR3 protein is one row after TCRdb ran MiXCR on the PCR reads. Of fewer than 550,000 distinct CDR3 sequences detected, 11% appear once; the ten largest clones hold about 14%. The sequencing here drew on PBMCs, mostly from graft donor cells, taken 180 days after TCRalphabeta/CD19-depleted stem cell transplant. These receptor sequences come from a female patient aged 2 to 10 who had a stem cell transplant for aplastic anemia, so the T cells may come from the graft donor.

This clonotype occurred a few times. V usage is TRBV7-8 and J usage is TRBJ2-7; TRBD1 matches at 7 bases. Germline V lookup: CDR1 SGHVS, CDR2 FQNEAQ. Germline trimming cut 5 bases from V and 0 bases from J; bases unmatched to any gene: 19. The length of the CDR3 is 19 residues. CDR3 region: CASSPNRKQGPKLSYEQYV. CDR3 sequence (DNA): TGTGCCAGCAGCCCTAACCGCAAACAGGGGCCCAAACTCTCCTACGAGCAGTACGTC.

The sample holds a few counts of this clonotype. V is TRBV25-1 and J is TRBJ2-5; TRBD1 might be the D (6 bases). Deletions cut 4 bases from V and 4 bases from J, with 13 bases between. From germline, CDR1 is MGHDK and CDR2 SYGVNS. The length of the CDR3 is 14 residues. DNA of the CDR3: TGTGCCAGCAGTGTCGTGACAGGTCGAGAGACCCAGTACTTC. Its protein product is CASSVVTGRETQYF.

This clonotype was counted many times. The chain employs TRBV12-3 or TRBV12-4 and TRBJ2-3; tentatively, D is TRBD2 (6 bases). The ends were cut back, 3 bases at V and 6 bases at J, with 13 bases in the middle. The CDR3 length is 14 residues. The chain's CDR3 is CASSLGRGSDTQYF. DNA for the CDR3: TGTGCCAGCAGTTTGGGCCGGGGGTCGGATACGCAGTATTTT.

V usage is TRBV24-1 and J usage is TRBJ2-5; 13 bases match TRBD2. CDR1 KGHDR and CDR2 SFDVKD come from the germline V gene. V shed 2 bases, J shed 2 bases, and the junction held 7 bases outside the gene matches. This CDR3 contains 18 residues. The CDR3 bases are TGTGCCACCAGTGATTATACCGGGACTAGCGGGACACAAGAGACCCAGTACTTC. This gives the protein CATSDYTGTSGTQETQYF.

CDR3 DNA: TGTGCCTGGAGTGTACGATGGTCATCCGCAGATACGCAGTATTTT. Its protein product is CAWSVRWSSADTQYF. The genes are TRBV30 and TRBJ2-3; D call uncertain. The CDR3 runs 15 residues. Looked up from germline, CDR1 is GTSNPN and CDR2 is SVGIG (reference sequence). V was pared by 0 bases and J by 4 bases, with 14 bases between.

The chain uses TRBV20-1 and TRBJ1-2; a possible D gene is TRBD1 (5 bases). CDR1 and CDR2 from the germline V gene are DFQATT and SNEGSKA (reference sequence). Between the trimmed V and J ends, which lost 5 bases and 2 bases, there was a span of 9 bases. CDR3 size: 12 residues. The CDR3 reads CSAAGLNYGYTF. CDR3 coding DNA: TGCAGTGCTGCAGGGTTGAACTATGGCTACACCTTC.

This clonotype was seen a handful of times. The rearrangement uses TRBV24-1 and TRBJ2-1; no reliable D call. This CDR3 spans 15 amino acids. CDR1 and CDR2 (germline): KGHDR, SFDVKD. Trimming cost V 3 bases and J 3 bases, with 11 bases left between them. CDR3 in DNA: TGTGCCACCAGTGATGGGCCAAAAATCTACAATGAGCAGTTCTTC. It codes for CATSDGPKIYNEQFF.

This clonotype was seen only a few times. The chain combines TRBV7-9 with TRBJ2-7, with 10 bases identical to TRBD2. The CDR3 extends over 15 amino acids. J gave up 3 bases and V 5 bases, and 7 bases lay outside the gene matches. In germline, CDR1 is SEHNR, CDR2 FQNEAQ (reference sequence). This CDR3 is CASSLPGLAFYEQYF. The DNA for the CDR3 is TGTGCCAGCAGCCTCCCGGGACTAGCGTTCTACGAGCAGTACTTC.

The rearrangement links TRBV29-1 to TRBJ2-1; 8 bases agree with TRBD1. Germline V gene lookup returns CDR1 SQVTM and CDR2 ANQGSEA. This CDR3 spans 13 amino acids. V gave up 7 bases and J gave up 6 bases; unmatched junction bases: 8. The CDR3 reads CSAMDRVINEQFF. The CDR3 DNA reads TGCAGCGCAATGGACAGGGTGATCAATGAGCAGTTCTTC.

The rearrangement joins TRBV7-2 to TRBJ2-1; 8 bases match TRBD2. CDR3 length equals 15 residues. The V and J ends lost 6 bases and 3 bases, in that order; junction bases with no gene match: 7. The germline V gene has CDR1 SGHTA and CDR2 FQGNSA. This CDR3 reads CASRPGTRNYNEQFF. CDR3 DNA sequence: TGTGCCAGCAGGCCCGGGACTAGGAACTACAATGAGCAGTTCTTC.

This clonotype has only a few counts. This chain uses TRBV20-1 with TRBJ1-5; 11 bases map to TRBD1. Germline CDR1 and CDR2: DFQATT and SNEGSKA (reference sequence). The V and J ends lost 5 bases and 8 bases, in that order; junction bases with no gene match: 8. This CDR3 comprises 14 residues. The CDR3 loop reads CSADGQGATEPQHF. The CDR3 DNA sequence: TGCAGTGCTGACGGACAGGGGGCTACGGAGCCCCAGCATTTT.

This chain links TRBV15 with TRBJ2-7, with TRBD2 matching over 8 bases. This CDR3 comprises 15 residues. Germline CDR1 and CDR2: LNHNV and YYDKDF (reference sequence). The V gene end was trimmed by 1 base and the J gene end by 6 bases; junction bases not matched to a gene: 8. The CDR3 spells CATSRGGGTRGEQYF. CDR3 DNA sequence: TGTGCCACCAGCAGAGGTGGGGGGACTAGAGGCGAGCAGTACTTC. The full variable domain, in which reference TRBV15 and TRBJ2-7 provide the parts outside the CDR3, is DAMVIQNPRYQVTQFGKPVTLSCSQTLNHNVMYWYQQKSSQAPKLLFHYYDKDFNNEADTPDNFQSRRPNTSFCFLDIRSPGLGDTAMYLCATSRGGGTRGEQYFGPGTRLTVT.

This clonotype was picked up a small number of times. V is TRBV20-1 and J is TRBJ2-7; either TRBD1 or TRBD2 may fit D (5 bases each). Germline assignment: CDR1 DFQATT and CDR2 SNEGSKA (reference sequence). V lost 4 bases, J lost 0 bases, and 13 bases lay in between. The CDR3 covers 14 residues. The CDR3, as DNA: TGCAGTGCTATCCCCGGGACCTACTCCTACGAGCAGTACTTC. Amino acid sequence: CSAIPGTYSYEQYF.

This chain connects TRBV12-3 or TRBV12-4 to TRBJ2-3; D tentatively fits TRBD1 or TRBD2 (5 bases each). V was trimmed by 4 bases and J by 5 bases, leaving 16 bases between them. This CDR3 contains 15 residues. The CDR3 spells CASSSGWGSVDTQYF. CDR3 bases: TGTGCCAGCAGTTCCGGCTGGGGGAGCGTAGATACGCAGTATTTT.

This clonotype was counted ten times or more. The V gene is TRBV21-1, the J gene TRBJ2-7; the table's D call, TRBD2, has no DNA check behind it. TRBV21-1 is noted as a pseudogene. This CDR3 is 15 amino acids long. This CDR3 is CASSQDYLPSYEQYF. For the CDR3, the DNA is TGTGCCAGCAGTCAGGACTATCTCCCTTCCTACGAGCAGTACTTC.

In this sample, this clonotype turned up many times. The chain recombines TRBV7-2 with TRBJ2-5, with TRBD2 identical over 8 bases. V lost 5 bases to trimming and J lost 4 bases; unmatched junction nucleotides: 6. In germline, CDR1 is SGHTA, CDR2 FQGNSA. This CDR3 is 14 amino acids long. The CDR3 here is CASSPGGPIETQYF. The CDR3 DNA reads TGTGCCAGCAGCCCGGGAGGGCCTATAGAGACCCAGTACTTC.

The rearrangement joins TRBV20-1 to TRBJ2-1; 13 positions agree with TRBD2. This CDR3 contains 16 residues. After removal of 5 bases from V and 3 bases from J, the junction contained 7 bases not matched to a gene. Germline V lookup: CDR1 DFQATT, CDR2 SNEGSKA (reference sequence). The CDR3 DNA reads TGCAGTGCTTACCCCAGACTAGCGGGAGGCTACAATGAGCAGTTCTTC. Its protein product is CSAYPRLAGGYNEQFF.

This clonotype appeared a few times. J is TRBJ1-1 and V is TRBV7-2, with no clear D. Germline V gene sequence: CDR1 SGHTA, CDR2 FQGNSA. V gave up 1 base and J gave up 1 base, with 7 bases separating them. The CDR3 extends over 14 amino acids. CDR3 protein: CASSLDHTNTEAFF. The CDR3, as DNA: TGTGCCAGCAGCTTAGACCACACGAACACTGAAGCTTTCTTT.

The count of this clonotype is one. The chain uses TRBV12-3 or TRBV12-4 and TRBJ1-1, with D perhaps TRBD1 (6 bases). The V end lost 6 bases, the J end lost 5 bases, and 22 bases lay between the germline ends. The CDR3 is made up of 16 amino acids. DNA of the CDR3: TGTGCCAGCAGGCAAGCAGGGGTAGGTCGGAAAACTGAAGCTTTCTTT. Residues: CASRQAGVGRKTEAFF.

This clonotype has just a few counts. V is TRBV20-1 and J is TRBJ2-3, with D perhaps being TRBD1 or TRBD2 (5 bases each). Germline V gene lookup returns CDR1 DFQATT and CDR2 SNEGSKA (reference sequence). The CDR3 runs to 16 residues. The ends were cut back, 2 bases at V and 1 base at J, with 16 bases in the middle. The CDR3 DNA reads TGCAGTGCTAGACTTCACCGGGGCGGACGCACAGATACGCAGTATTTT. It yields the protein CSARLHRGGRTDTQYF.

This clonotype turned up a few times. The genes are TRBV27 and TRBJ1-4; 7 nucleotides agree with TRBD1. Germline lookup yields CDR1 MNHEY and CDR2 SMNVEV (reference sequence). The trim removed 2 bases at V and 0 bases at J, leaving 9 bases unmatched. This CDR3 is built from 18 residues. The DNA for the CDR3 is TGTGCCAGCAGTTTAGGGTCAGGGGGACCTGCAACTAATGAAAAACTGTTTTTT. It translates to CASSLGSGGPATNEKLFF.

This clonotype was seen ten or more times. The chain uses TRBV28 and TRBJ2-1; 8 bases are a match to TRBD1. The germline V gene has CDR1 MDHEN and CDR2 SYDVKM. This CDR3 is 15 amino acids long. The ends lost 4 bases at V and 6 bases at J; junction bases unmatched: 8. The CDR3, as DNA: TGTGCCAGCAGTTACCACGGGACAGGAAGCAATGAGCAGTTCTTC. It is translated as CASSYHGTGSNEQFF.

The chain has TRBV29-1 and TRBJ2-5, with 11 bases matching TRBD2. The CDR3 consists of 20 residues. The V gene end was trimmed by 1 base and the J gene end by 7 bases; junction bases not matched to a gene: 23. Germline CDR1 is SQVTM and CDR2 is ANQGSEA. In DNA form, the CDR3 reads TGCAGCGTTGAAGTCCCAACGGGACTGCTATTAGCGGGAGGGAGTGGGACCCAGTACTTC. It is translated as CSVEVPTGLLLAGGSGTQYF.

This clonotype appeared a few times. The chain recombines TRBV20-1 with TRBJ2-1; D is uncertain. The CDR3 loop spans 14 amino acids. The ends were cut back, 0 bases at V and 6 bases at J, with 12 bases in the middle. CDR1 and CDR2 from the germline V gene are DFQATT and SNEGSKA (reference sequence). The CDR3 DNA reads TGCAGTGCTAGAGAACCCCGGCGGCCCAATGAGCAGTTCTTC. The encoded protein is CSAREPRRPNEQFF.

Details on this clonotype: The germline gene is not matched at one end of the junction; a read error may be the cause. V is TRBV29-1 and J is TRBJ2-4; 8 bases agree with TRBD1. The CDR3 is made up of 14 amino acids. Germline CDR1 and CDR2: SQVTM and ANQGSEA. This CDR3 reads CSVTDRVAKNSQYF. In nucleotides, the CDR3 is TGCAGCGTTACGGACAGGGTAGCCAAAAACAGTCAGTACTTC.

This clonotype was counted many times. This chain links TRBV6-1 with TRBJ1-5; D might be TRBD1 (6 bases). Germline V lookup: CDR1 MNHNS, CDR2 SASEGT. The CDR3 runs to 15 residues. Trimming took 8 bases from V and 3 from J, leaving 17 bases between them. The CDR3 loop reads CASRGGDSYNQPQHF. Here the CDR3 DNA reads TGTGCCAGCCGTGGGGGCGACAGTTACAATCAGCCCCAGCATTTT.

This clonotype appeared many times. This rearrangement joins TRBV5-1 to TRBJ2-1, with 12 bases matching TRBD2. CDR3 size: 19 residues. V shed 6 bases and J 0 bases; nucleotides not matched to a gene: 13. CDR1 SGHRS and CDR2 YFSETQ come from the germline V gene. The CDR3 nucleotides are TGCGCCAGCAAAACAACGGGACTAGCGGGCTCATTCTCCTACAATGAGCAGTTCTTC. Amino acids: CASKTTGLAGSFSYNEQFF.

As for this clonotype: The final CDR3 position lacks the conserved phenylalanine or tryptophan, pointing to a likely read error. The DNA is left out, because the CDR3 cannot be placed on it with certainty; the CDR3 is given as TCRdb lists it. The chain joins TRBV11-2 to TRBJ2-3; the tabulated D call, TRBD2, remains unverified against the DNA. Ends included, the CDR3 has 12 residues. The germline CDR1 and CDR2 sequences are SGHAT and FQNNGV. Here the CDR3 reads CASSLVTSGSLG.

This clonotype was found a few times. The chain uses TRBV18 and TRBJ2-7; D assignment may be TRBD1 or TRBD2 (5 bases each). The germline V gene encodes CDR1 KGHSH and CDR2 LQKENI. With 5 bases removed from V and 7 bases from J, the gap between germline ends came to 24 bases. There are 16 residues in the CDR3. The DNA for the CDR3 is TGTGCCAGCTCAGTTCTTTCCGGGACCACAATACGAGAGCAGTACTTC. Amino acids: CASSVLSGTTIREQYF.

About this clonotype itself: The junction departs from germline at one end; a sequencing error may be responsible. The chain combines TRBV7-6 with TRBJ2-1; 9 bases are shared with TRBD2. The CDR3 covers 15 residues. The germline CDR1 and CDR2 sequences are SGHVS and FNYEAQ. CDR3: CASSLETSGYVERFF. CDR3 coding DNA: TGTGCCAGCAGCTTAGAGACTAGCGGTTACGTCGAGCGGTTCTTC.